This entry is about one TCR beta chain. The antigen remains unidentified. A single record per CDR3 protein comes from TCRdb applying MiXCR to the RT-PCR reads. The table lists more than 550,000 distinct CDR3 sequences, 12% of them singletons. The data originate from a study of response to subunit inactivated influenza vaccine. Overall study findings and caveats: It was the authors' suggestion that each seasonal influenza vaccination recruits few new T cells.

Per the germline V gene, CDR1 is SGHRS and CDR2 is YFSETQ. Trimming shortened V by 3 bases and J by 0 bases, and 13 bases separated the two germline ends. This CDR3 region has 15 residues. This TCR was sampled from a man in his forties or fifties who received an inactivated influenza vaccine. The source was PBMCs from blood, collected on the day of vaccination. The rearrangement uses TRBV5-1 and TRBJ2-7; D remains unclear. This CDR3 reads CASSSRHSLSYEQYF. In nucleotides, the CDR3 is TGCGCCAGCAGCTCTCGGCACTCCCTCTCCTACGAGCAGTACTTC.